The T cell receptor beta chain under discussion was sequenced for a study of blood T cell repertoires in COVID-19. Study summary: The analysed material was cDNA or gDNA that came from T cells, B-cell-depleted T cells, or PBMCs.

Per the original data handling: The authors estimated nucleated cell counts from reference gene primer amplification. Method: immunoSEQ multiplex PCR; TCRdb's copy keeps in-frame clones and lacks some. V and J calls and clone size are given by that table; D and trimming were obtained from the DNA. The sample lists roughly 390,000 clones; about 89% were seen once. This CDR3 has 13 residues. Trimming cost V 3 bases and J 6 bases, with 9 bases left between them. Germline V CDR1 and CDR2: SGHTA, FQGNSA. This clonotype was sampled from a woman in her twenties or thirties with COVID-19, enrolled during active disease. J is TRBJ1-5 and V is TRBV7-2; tentatively, D is TRBD1 (5 bases). Sequencing was performed on peripheral blood. In DNA form, the CDR3 reads TGTGCCAGCAGCTTTGATAGGGGTCAGCCCCAGCATTTT. This gives the protein CASSFDRGQPQHF.